This TCR beta chain emerged from a study of cytomegalovirus exposure and HLA in healthy donors. Study observations and caveats: Certain sequence variants were highly shared and formed a cluster, and this cluster was likely a sequencing artifact. Presence/absence analyses took donor sequencing depth as roughly uniform.

V was clipped by 1 base and J by 5 bases; unmatched bases: 10. This CDR3 has 16 residues. The germline gives CDR1 LNHNV, CDR2 YYDKDF (reference sequence). Amplification used 60 Vbeta primers and 13 Jbeta primers. Sequenced by immunoSEQ multiplex PCR; TCRdb stores in-frame clones only, minus some. The profile shows some 180,000 clones, over 65% of them singletons. A remark on this clone: The antigen is unknown.

The sample comprised PBMCs. V gene TRBV15 combines with J gene TRBJ2-5; 7 nucleotides align to TRBD2. The receptor comes from a man in his forties in good health and CMV-seropositive. The CDR3 loop is CATSRGWGGLGETQYF. CDR3 coding DNA: TGTGCCACCAGCAGAGGGTGGGGGGGACTTGGGGAGACCCAGTACTTC.